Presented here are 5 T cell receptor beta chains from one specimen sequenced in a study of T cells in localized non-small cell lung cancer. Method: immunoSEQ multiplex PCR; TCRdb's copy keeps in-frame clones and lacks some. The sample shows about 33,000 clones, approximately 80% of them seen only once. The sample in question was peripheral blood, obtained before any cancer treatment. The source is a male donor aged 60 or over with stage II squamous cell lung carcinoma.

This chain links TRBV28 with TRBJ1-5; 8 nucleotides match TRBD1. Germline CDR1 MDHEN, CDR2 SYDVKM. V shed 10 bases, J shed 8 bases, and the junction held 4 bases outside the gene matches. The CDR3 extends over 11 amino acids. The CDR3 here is CATRQGKPQHF. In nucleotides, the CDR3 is TGTGCCACCCGACAGGGGAAGCCCCAGCATTTT.

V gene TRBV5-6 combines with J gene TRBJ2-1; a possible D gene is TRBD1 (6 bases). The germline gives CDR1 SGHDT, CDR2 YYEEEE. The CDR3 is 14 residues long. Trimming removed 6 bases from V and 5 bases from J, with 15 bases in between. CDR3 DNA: TGTGCCAGCAAGGCACAGGGATTGAACAATGAGCAGTTCTTC. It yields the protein CASKAQGLNNEQFF.

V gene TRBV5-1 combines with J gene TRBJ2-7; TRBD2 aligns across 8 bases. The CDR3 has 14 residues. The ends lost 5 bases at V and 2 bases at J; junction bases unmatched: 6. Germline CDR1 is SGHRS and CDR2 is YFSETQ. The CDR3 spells CASRRVAGTYEQYF. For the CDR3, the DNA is TGCGCCAGCAGGCGAGTAGCGGGGACCTACGAGCAGTACTTC.

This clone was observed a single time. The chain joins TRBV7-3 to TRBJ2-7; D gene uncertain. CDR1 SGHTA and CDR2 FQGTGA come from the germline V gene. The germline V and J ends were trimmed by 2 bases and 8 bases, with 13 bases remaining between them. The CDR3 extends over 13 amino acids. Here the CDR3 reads CASSLLSGLKQYF. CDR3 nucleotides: TGTGCCAGCAGCTTATTATCCGGGTTGAAGCAGTACTTC.

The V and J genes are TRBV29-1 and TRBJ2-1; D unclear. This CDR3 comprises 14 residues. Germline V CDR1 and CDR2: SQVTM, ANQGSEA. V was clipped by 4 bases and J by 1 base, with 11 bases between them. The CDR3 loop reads CSVVYFISYNEQFF. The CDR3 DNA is TGCAGCGTTGTGTACTTCATATCCTACAATGAGCAGTTCTTC.